Given below is one T cell receptor beta chain in context. The antigen it recognizes is unknown. Base qualities are not recorded, but no much larger clone differs from it by a single base. Library generation was performed with PCR. The run used an Illumina HiSeq 2500. Molecular barcoding was employed in the preparation of TCR libraries, with unique molecular identifiers being used to normalize TCRbeta repertoire quantification. The public reads were reprocessed in TCRdb via fastp at Q25 and MiXCR, keeping in-frame beta chains. Identical CDR3 protein sequences are pooled into one entry, listed with their most common genes and DNA. The sample profile shows a few hundred thousand distinct CDR3 sequences; around 9.7% of them were found once. Clones ranked in the top ten supply over 4.5% of the sample. The data derive from a study of T-cell reconstitution after alpha-beta-depleted transplantation in children (dated by TCRdb to the mid-2010s). About the investigation overall: Using TCR repertoire profiling, the study quantitatively followed how T-cell immune reconstitution unfolded in children after TCRalphabeta/CD19-depleted allogeneic hematopoietic cell transplantation.

Unmatched junction bases come to 0, with V trimmed by 8 bases and J by 2 bases. The CDR3, from cysteine to phenylalanine, totals 11 residues. The DNA shown is the 33-base CDR3, in frame from base 1. The V and J genes are TRBV12-3 or TRBV12-4 and TRBJ2-7, with TRBD1 identical over 7 junction bases. The TCR sequence derives from a human donor who donated a stem cell graft to a child with SCID. The specimen comprised PBMCs from the stem cell graft donor, sampled from the stem cell graft. The CDR3 protein is CASQGAYEQYF. The nucleotide sequence is given as TGTGCCAGCCAGGGGGCCTACGAGCAGTACTTC.